The source of this TCR beta chain is a study of cytomegalovirus exposure and HLA in healthy donors. Study-level findings and limits: Presence/absence analyses rested on an assumption that sequencing depth was roughly uniform across donors. A later analysis associated approximately 17,000 TCR beta sequences with HLA alleles at a 0.05 false discovery rate.

In the case of this clone: Its antigen is as yet unknown. Within the sample, other DNA sequences also encode this same CDR3.

Germline CDR1 is LGHNA and CDR2 is YSLEER. The CDR3 length is 15 residues. Between the trimmed V and J ends, which lost 0 bases and 0 bases, there was a span of 6 bases. A multiplex PCR was run with 60 Vbeta primers and 13 Jbeta primers. Sequencing used immunoSEQ multiplex PCR; TCRdb keeps in-frame clones, though not all of them. The sample has approximately 180,000 clones, approximately 78% seen once. The chain links TRBV4-3 to TRBJ2-1; no definite D call. The sequence came from a human donor in good health. The sequencing sample was made of PBMCs. The CDR3 protein is CASSQDPVSYNEQFF. The CDR3 DNA follows: TGCGCCAGCAGCCAAGATCCAGTCTCCTACAATGAGCAGTTCTTC.